These T cell receptor beta chains were read from a single sample in a study of CD4+ T cells in melanoma. Method: immunoSEQ multiplex PCR; TCRdb's copy keeps in-frame clones and lacks some. The sample includes about 54,000 clones, 60% to 80% of them seen just once. Material for sequencing was tumor tissue. The receptors come from a human donor with melanoma. CDR3s include the opening cysteine and the closing phenylalanine or tryptophan.

v_call cdr3_length cdr3_aa
TRBV28 16 CASNLRRGNMNTEAFF
TRBV15 16 CATSRGARADTDTQYF
TRBV7-6 14 CASRLRLTSGVLFF
TRBV11-2 13 CASSPGRIYGYTF
TRBV2 15 CASSTRQGQHYGYTF
TRBV7-9 15 CASSARDSRPYEQYF
TRBV5-1 14 CASSLDRVAGELFF
TRBV11-2 14 CASSFGTRAYEQYF
TRBV5-1 17 CASSLGQGLSGANVLTF
TRBV28 13 CASSFGGRSGYTF
TRBV5-1 14 CASSSGTDNSPLHF
TRBV27 14 CASSFRQGPYEQYF
TRBV5-5 13 CASEPAGQETQYF
TRBV7-2 17 CASSLYRGRQGNYGYTF
TRBV7-2 18 CASSLLGPGGVGDYGYTF
TRBV5-4 13 CASSLVGSYEQYF
TRBV7-7 13 CASSQTRGDTQYF
TRBV28 14 CASSHRTGTGELFF
TRBV7-2 16 CASSLDRGSSYNEQFF
TRBV11-2 14 CASSFQWGNTEAFF
TRBV19 11 CASSTPHEAFF
TRBV2 13 CASSFGYNEKLFF
TRBV28 14 CASSPGQSNTEAFF
TRBV5-1 15 CASSPDPSPTYGYTF
TRBV4-2 14 CASSPGTGAYEQYF
TRBV15 15 CATSRDRAPGEKLFF